This record covers a single T cell receptor (beta chain). The data are from a study of blood T cell repertoires in COVID-19. The authors' processing: Scientists estimated how many nucleated cells there were by amplifying reference gene primers. Produced via immunoSEQ multiplex PCR; TCRdb's table is partial and in-frame only. The DNA gave D and trimming, while V, J and clone size come from that table. The sample has about 210,000 clones; around nine tenths are singletons. The study assigned cohorts using participant-reported clinical history. Individuals in the exposed group had encountered a COVID-19 case within 2 weeks preceding study entry. The germline V gene encodes CDR1 SGHTS and CDR2 YDEGEE. The V gene end was trimmed by 3 bases and the J gene end by 6 bases; junction bases not matched to a gene: 9. This CDR3 is 16 amino acids long.

Material for sequencing was PBMCs or T cells enriched from blood (not recorded which). The sequence was obtained from a woman younger than 45 who had been exposed to COVID-19. This chain joins TRBV5-8 and TRBJ2-2; 9 nucleotides align to TRBD1. The CDR3 nucleotides are TGTGCCAGCAGCTCTGATAAGGGACAGGGAGCCGGGGAGCTGTTTTTT. Its translation is CASSSDKGQGAGELFF.